This TCR beta chain was sequenced during a study of cytomegalovirus exposure and HLA in healthy donors. PCR involved 60 Vbeta and 13 Jbeta primers. Generated by immunoSEQ multiplex PCR, the TCRdb table keeps only in-frame clones and is missing some. The sample consists of a few hundred thousand clones, 85% to 95% of them appearing once. CDR1 is MNHEY, CDR2 SMNVEV, per germline (reference sequence). This CDR3 comprises 17 residues. The junction had 10 bases not matched to a gene; V was cut back by 7 bases and J by 1 base. The sequence was collected from a girl aged 2 to 9 in good health and CMV-seronegative. The material sequenced was PBMCs. The chain joins TRBV27 to TRBJ2-1; 10 nucleotides match TRBD2. CDR3 nucleotides: TGTGCCAGCACCCGGGGTAGCGGGGGGCAATCCTACAATGAGCAGTTCTTC. Its translation: CASTRGSGGQSYNEQFF.